This TCR beta chain was captured in a study of shared clonotypes between healthy human individuals. The wider study: Researchers assigned three CD4 naive, three CD4 memory, two CD8 naive and one CD8 memory plate to each donor. General study points: Some clonotypes were shared by all four sorted-subset donors, while others were not shared. The non-shared ones had lower generation probabilities than the shared ones. A handful of donors showed sharing of approximately 5% of naive CD4 clonotypes.

Per the study methods: Filtering differed because ImmunoSEQ produced junction-only sequences that carried no quality scores. Only in-frame clones appear in the TCRdb table, and some are missing; sequencing was by immunoSEQ multiplex PCR. V, J and clone size derive from that table, while D and trimming were established from the DNA sequence. Of about 1.1 million clones in the sample, approximately 78% were seen once. The V gene end was trimmed by 5 bases and the J gene end by 4 bases; junction bases not matched to a gene: 6. Germline V gene sequence: CDR1 LNHNV, CDR2 YYDKDF (reference sequence). This CDR3 comprises 16 residues. Of note for this clone: The antigen remains undetermined.

The sample taken for sequencing was memory CD4+ T cells from PBMCs. As to subset: CD45RA-negative fraction. The sequence was collected from a man between 18 and 35 years old in good health. Some clones in this sample may be carry-over from other donors' samples. The chain recombines TRBV15 with TRBJ2-3; 13 nucleotides align to TRBD2. For the CDR3, the DNA is TGTGCCACCAGCGGAAGGACTAGCGGGAGTTCAGATACGCAGTATTTT. Translating gives CATSGRTSGSSDTQYF. The variable domain in full, with the rest retrieved from reference TRBV15 and TRBJ2-3, is DAMVIQNPRYQVTQFGKPVTLSCSQTLNHNVMYWYQQKSSQAPKLLFHYYDKDFNNEADTPDNFQSRRPNTSFCFLDIRSPGLGDTAMYLCATSGRTSGSSDTQYFGPGTRLTVL.